Following are 21 T cell receptor beta chains from one sample sequenced in a study of metastatic and nonmetastatic thyroid tumors. TCRdb re-analyzed the PCR reads through MiXCR. The repertoire holds around 61,000 clones, with roughly 30% as singletons. Each patient came to thyroid surgery without any prior treatment (of any kind). The sequenced sample consisted of blood. The receptors were sampled from a female donor with papillary thyroid cancer or a benign thyroid nodule (not recorded which). Some clones in this sample may be carry-over from other donors' samples.

There are a few counts of this clone. The rearrangement joins TRBV6-5 to TRBJ2-3; D is ambiguous. The germline gives CDR1 MNHEY, CDR2 SVGAGI. V lost 4 bases to trimming and J lost 4 bases, with 9 bases between them. The CDR3 spans 13 residues. CDR3 in DNA: TGTGCCAGCAGTTTCGCTCTCGCAGATACGCAGTATTTT. Amino acid sequence: CASSFALADTQYF.

Concerning this clone itself: A much larger clonotype is one base distant, so this may be a read error. This sample also contains other DNA sequences that code for the same CDR3. This chain joins TRBV28 and TRBJ2-1, with D possibly being TRBD1 (6 bases). The V end was cut by 6 bases, the J end by 1 base, with 10 bases between. Per the germline V gene, CDR1 is MDHEN and CDR2 is SYDVKM. This CDR3 region has 14 residues. The CDR3 nucleotides read TGTGCCAGCAGCTGGGGGCCTTCCTACAATGAGCAGTTCTTC. Its translation: CASSWGPSYNEQFF. The full variable domain, its missing parts supplied by reference TRBV28 and TRBJ2-1, is DVKVTQSSRYLVKRTGEKVFLECVQDMDHENMFWYRQDPGLGLRLIYFSYDVKMKEKGDIPEGYSVSREKKERFSLILESASTNQTSMYLCASSWGPSYNEQFFGPGTRLTVL.

The V and J genes are TRBV11-2 and TRBJ2-3; D ambiguous. The CDR3 has 14 amino acids. V was cut by 5 bases and J by 4 bases, with 13 bases left in between. Germline values: CDR1 SGHAT, CDR2 FQNNGV. The CDR3 region is CASSQGPPADTQYF. The CDR3 coding sequence is TGTGCCAGCAGCCAAGGACCCCCCGCAGATACGCAGTATTTT.

The rearrangement links TRBV5-1 to TRBJ2-7, with D perhaps matching TRBD1 or TRBD2 (5 bases each). The germline V and J ends were trimmed by 7 bases and 5 bases, with 16 bases remaining between them. There are 13 residues in the CDR3. Germline CDR1 is SGHRS and CDR2 is YFSETQ. CDR3 in amino acids: CASPLGERDEQYF. Here the CDR3 DNA reads TGCGCCAGCCCCCTGGGGGAGCGCGACGAGCAGTACTTC.

This clone came up once. This chain connects TRBV7-2 to TRBJ2-1; D might be TRBD1 (5 bases). Trimming shortened V by 0 bases and J by 4 bases, and 10 bases separated the two germline ends. The V gene's germline CDR1 is SGHTA and CDR2 FQGNSA. The CDR3 runs 15 residues. The CDR3 protein is CASSLATARYNEQFF. The CDR3 coding sequence is TGTGCCAGCAGCTTAGCGACAGCTAGATACAATGAGCAGTTCTTC.

V usage is TRBV7-6 and J usage is TRBJ2-1; 7 nucleotides line up with TRBD2. CDR1 and CDR2 from the germline V gene are SGHVS and FNYEAQ. The CDR3 sequence is 14 residues long. The junction had 4 bases not matched to a gene; V was cut back by 5 bases and J by 3 bases. The CDR3: CASSTPGGYNEQFF. CDR3 nucleotide sequence: TGTGCCAGCAGCACACCGGGGGGCTACAATGAGCAGTTCTTC.

In this sample, this clone turned up a few times. The chain couples TRBV6-1 to TRBJ2-7, with D possibly matching TRBD2 (5 bases). V lost 5 bases and J lost 6, with 17 bases in between. Germline loops: CDR1 MNHNS, CDR2 SASEGT. The CDR3 is made up of 14 amino acids. CDR3 sequence: CASSLDADSIEQYF. DNA for the CDR3: TGTGCCAGCAGTCTCGACGCGGACTCCATCGAGCAGTACTTC.

This chain connects TRBV4-1 to TRBJ2-3; D may be TRBD1 (6 bases). Per germline, CDR1 MGHRA and CDR2 YSYEKL. The length of the CDR3 is 15 residues. With 4 bases removed from V and 3 bases from J, the gap between germline ends came to 14 bases. The CDR3 DNA reads as TGCGCCAGCAGCCCCCTTGGGCAGGGGACAGATACGCAGTATTTT. It codes for CASSPLGQGTDTQYF.

This chain joins TRBV29-1 and TRBJ1-1; TRBD1 might be the D (6 bases). The CDR3 runs to 13 residues. CDR1 SQVTM and CDR2 ANQGSEA come from the germline V gene. V was clipped by 5 bases and J by 1 base, with 11 bases between them. CDR3 amino acids: CSVLTTGNTEAFF. The CDR3 region has the DNA TGCAGCGTTCTTACGACAGGGAACACTGAAGCTTTCTTT.

With regard to this clone: In the same sample, other DNA sequences code for this CDR3. The gene calls are TRBV7-2 and TRBJ2-1; 8 nucleotides line up with TRBD2. Germline V gene sequence: CDR1 SGHTA, CDR2 FQGNSA. The V gene end was trimmed by 3 bases and the J gene end by 7 bases; junction bases not matched to a gene: 8. The CDR3 is made up of 15 amino acids. The CDR3 loop is CASSFAGGGGNEQFF. CDR3 nucleotide sequence: TGTGCCAGCAGCTTTGCGGGGGGAGGTGGTAATGAGCAGTTCTTC.

V gene TRBV6-5 combines with J gene TRBJ1-6; D not resolved. V lost 1 base and J 8 bases, leaving 15 bases between the germline ends. This CDR3 has 16 amino acids. From germline, CDR1 is MNHEY and CDR2 SVGAGI. CDR3 protein: CASSYFRERGHSPLHF. The CDR3 DNA sequence: TGTGCCAGCAGTTACTTCCGGGAGAGAGGCCATTCACCCCTCCACTTT.

This clone occurred a few times. The genes are TRBV6-1 and TRBJ2-7; 7 bases map to TRBD1. The CDR3 totals 15 residues. V gave up 7 bases and J gave up 5 bases; unmatched junction bases: 14. CDR1 and CDR2 from the germline V gene are MNHNS and SASEGT. The CDR3 coding sequence is TGTGCCAGCAAACCGAATGAGGGGGCTGCCCACGAGCAGTACGTC. Amino acid sequence: CASKPNEGAAHEQYV.

In this sample, this clone is medium-sized. This chain joins TRBV28 and TRBJ1-2, with D unresolved. The CDR3 runs to 15 residues. Trimming stripped 5 bases from V and 1 base from J, with 14 bases between. Germline-derived CDR1 and CDR2 are MDHEN and SYDVKM. The CDR3 here is CASSLSGYYNYGYTF. The CDR3 DNA is TGTGCCAGCAGTCTCTCCGGTTATTATAACTATGGCTACACCTTC.

This clone was detected ten times or more. V usage is TRBV2 and J usage is TRBJ1-1; 10 bases align to TRBD1. Germline V lookup: CDR1 SNHLY, CDR2 FYNNEI. The CDR3 runs 12 residues. Unmatched junction bases numbered 9, after V lost 9 bases and J lost 11 bases. The CDR3 sequence is CASRQGASKAFF. The CDR3 DNA follows: TGTGCCAGTAGACAGGGGGCTTCCAAGGCTTTCTTT.

The chain links TRBV19 to TRBJ2-7; the match to TRBD1 covers 7 bases. There are 15 residues in the CDR3. V lost 4 bases to trimming and J lost 0 bases; unmatched junction nucleotides: 6. CDR1 LNHDA and CDR2 SQIVND come from the germline V gene (reference sequence). The CDR3 DNA reads TGTGCCAGTAGTAAGGGACAGCGGAGCTCCTACGAGCAGTACTTC. It translates to CASSKGQRSSYEQYF. Full variable domain (missing parts from reference TRBV19 and TRBJ2-7): DGGITQSPKYLFRKEGQNVTLSCEQNLNHDAMYWYRQDPGQGLRLIYYSQIVNDFQKGDIAEGYSVSREKKESFPLTVTSAQKNPTAFYLCASSKGQRSSYEQYFGPGTRLTVT.

This clone has more than one count but fewer than ten. The chain joins TRBV24-1 to TRBJ2-2, with D possibly TRBD2 on 5 matching bases. This CDR3 has 13 residues. Trimming removed 7 bases from V and 2 bases from J, with 7 bases in between. Germline-derived CDR1 and CDR2 are KGHDR and SFDVKD. DNA of the CDR3: TGTGCCACCAGGGACTCCAACACCGGGGAGCTGTTTTTT. Translated, it gives CATRDSNTGELFF.

This clone appeared a few times. The genes are TRBV7-9 and TRBJ1-2; no reliable D call. CDR3 length: 13 amino acids. The V end lost 1 base, the J end lost 5 bases, and 8 bases lay between the germline ends. CDR1 is SEHNR and CDR2 is FQNEAQ in the germline V gene (reference sequence). The CDR3 sequence is CASSLGSQYGYTF. CDR3 sequence (DNA): TGTGCCAGCAGCTTAGGGTCACAGTATGGCTACACCTTC.

This clone occurred many times. In DNA, the CDR3 is TGTGCCAGCAGCGTACTGGCTGCCGCGAACACCGGGGAGCTGTTTTTT. It encodes CASSVLAAANTGELFF. The chain recombines TRBV9 with TRBJ2-2; no clear D. Trimming pared 1 base from V and 0 bases from J, leaving 10 bases between. The V gene's germline CDR1 is SGDLS and CDR2 YYNGEE. CDR3 length: 16 amino acids.

This clone was detected only a few times. The chain uses TRBV27 and TRBJ1-2, with D possibly being TRBD1 (6 bases). V shed 8 bases and J shed 7 bases, with 14 bases lying between them. The V gene's germline CDR1 is MNHEY and CDR2 SMNVEV (reference sequence). The CDR3 consists of 12 residues. The CDR3: CASVARQVGYTF. The CDR3 DNA reads TGTGCCAGCGTGGCTAGACAGGTTGGCTACACCTTC.

This clone was found many times. The chain joins TRBV30 to TRBJ1-4; D ambiguous. V lost 0 bases, J lost 6 bases, and 8 bases lay in between. Germline CDR1 is GTSNPN and CDR2 is SVGIG (reference sequence). This CDR3 contains 13 residues. The chain's CDR3 is CAWSVQLDEKLFF. In nucleotides, the CDR3 is TGTGCCTGGAGTGTACAATTGGATGAAAAACTGTTTTTT.

This chain links TRBV7-8 with TRBJ2-7; 10 bases are a match to TRBD1. V dropped 5 bases and J dropped 3; count of bases not matched to a gene: 7. Germline values: CDR1 SGHVS, CDR2 FQNEAQ. The CDR3 length is 15 residues. CDR3 loop: CASSATGGAFYEQYF. The DNA of the CDR3 is TGTGCCAGCAGCGCGACAGGGGGCGCTTTCTACGAGCAGTACTTC.